This T cell receptor (beta chain) was profiled in a study of T cells after yellow fever vaccination. Study results and limitations: Reappearance after the booster was observed for most primary-vaccination clones (roughly 95% CD4, roughly 88% CD8). By day 5 rather than day 15, the secondary response had peaked, though it was weaker. FACS-sorted repertoires might harbor abundant contaminating clonotypes from the bulk population.

The CDR3 sequence is 13 residues long. Per the germline V gene, CDR1 is ENHRY and CDR2 is SYGVKD. Trimming removed 8 bases from V and 4 bases from J, with 14 bases in between. As TCR cDNA was made by 5'RACE template switching, a universal primer site and UMIs were added. From the 5' RACE reads, TCRdb called clonotypes with MiXCR, one entry per CDR3 protein. Among more than 250,000 distinct CDR3 sequences listed, approximately 7% were seen once. A remark on this clonotype: Its antigen is not identified.

This TCR was sampled from a man aged 18 to 30 who received the YFV17D yellow fever vaccine. This chain connects TRBV10-3 to TRBJ1-1; TRBD1 might be the D (6 bases). Sequenced here: PBMCs, sampled around 45 days after the first yellow fever vaccination. The DNA of the CDR3 is TGTGCCATCCAAGGCCCGACAGGCACTGAAGCTTTCTTT. Translated, it gives CAIQGPTGTEAFF.